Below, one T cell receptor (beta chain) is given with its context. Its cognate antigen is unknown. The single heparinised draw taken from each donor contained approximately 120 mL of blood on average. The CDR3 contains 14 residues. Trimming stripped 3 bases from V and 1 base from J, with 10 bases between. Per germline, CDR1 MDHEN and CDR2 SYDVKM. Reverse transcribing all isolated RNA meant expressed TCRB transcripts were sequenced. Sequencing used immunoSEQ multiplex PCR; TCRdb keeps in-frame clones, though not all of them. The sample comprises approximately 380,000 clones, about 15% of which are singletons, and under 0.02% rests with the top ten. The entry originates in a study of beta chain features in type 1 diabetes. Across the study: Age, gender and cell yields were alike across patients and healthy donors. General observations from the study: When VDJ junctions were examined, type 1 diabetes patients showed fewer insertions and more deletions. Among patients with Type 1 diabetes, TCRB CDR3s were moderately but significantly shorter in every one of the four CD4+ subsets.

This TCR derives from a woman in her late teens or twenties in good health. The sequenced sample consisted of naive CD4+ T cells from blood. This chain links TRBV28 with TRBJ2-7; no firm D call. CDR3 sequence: CASSLPAGSYEQYF. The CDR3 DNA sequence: TGTGCCAGCAGTTTGCCCGCCGGGTCCTACGAGCAGTACTTC.